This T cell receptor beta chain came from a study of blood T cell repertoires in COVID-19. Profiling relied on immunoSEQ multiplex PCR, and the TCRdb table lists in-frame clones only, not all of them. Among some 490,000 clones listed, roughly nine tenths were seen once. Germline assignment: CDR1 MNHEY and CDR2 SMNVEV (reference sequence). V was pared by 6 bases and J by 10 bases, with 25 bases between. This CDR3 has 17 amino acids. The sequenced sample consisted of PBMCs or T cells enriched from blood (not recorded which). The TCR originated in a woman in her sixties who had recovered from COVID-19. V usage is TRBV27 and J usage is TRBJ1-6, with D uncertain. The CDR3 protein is CASRTTLVRPFTSPLHF. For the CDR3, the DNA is TGTGCCAGCAGGACCACCCTCGTCAGGCCGTTTACCTCACCCCTCCACTTT.